One and the same sample provided the 14 T cell receptor beta chains below, sequenced in a study of blood T cell repertoires in COVID-19. Data came from immunoSEQ multiplex PCR; TCRdb stores just in-frame clones and leaves some out. The table has 110,000 or so clones, about four fifths seen once. Material for sequencing was peripheral blood. These receptors were collected from a woman in her 70s with acute or convalescent COVID-19.

The rearrangement links TRBV6-1 to TRBJ1-4, with D uncertain. CDR1 is MNHNS, CDR2 SASEGT, per germline. Trimming stripped 3 bases from V and 8 bases from J, with 16 bases between. This CDR3 has 15 amino acids. CDR3 DNA: TGTGCCAGCAGTGAGAACCCCACAGTAGCGGAAAAACTGTTTTTT. This codes for CASSENPTVAEKLFF.

This clone occurred a few times. V gene TRBV10-3 combines with J gene TRBJ2-2; 8 positions agree with TRBD1. J was trimmed by 1 base and V by 10 bases; bases with no gene match: 8. This CDR3 has 15 amino acids. Germline-derived CDR1 and CDR2 are ENHRY and SYGVKD. In nucleotides, the CDR3 is TGTGCCACTTCCTTAGGGACAGGGAACACCGGGGAGCTGTTTTTT. It yields the protein CATSLGTGNTGELFF.

This chain connects TRBV7-2 to TRBJ2-1; TRBD1 is a possible D gene (5 bases). The CDR3 extends over 14 amino acids. The germline V gene encodes CDR1 SGHTA and CDR2 FQGNSA. V lost 1 base and J 2 bases, leaving 6 bases between the germline ends. CDR3 coding DNA: TGTGCCAGCAGCTTAGTAGGGGCCTACAATGAGCAGTTCTTC. Protein sequence: CASSLVGAYNEQFF.

This clone was counted between two and nine times. The chain combines TRBV28 with TRBJ1-1; D gene unclear. CDR1 is MDHEN and CDR2 is SYDVKM in the germline V gene. Trimming cost V 7 bases and J 6 bases, with 9 bases left between them. The CDR3 totals 11 residues. CDR3 sequence: CASTHVAEAFF. DNA of the CDR3: TGTGCCAGCACTCATGTAGCTGAAGCTTTCTTT.

This sequence joins TRBV9 and TRBJ2-2; D remains unclear. This CDR3 region has 15 residues. Germline CDR1 reads SGDLS; CDR2 reads YYNGEE. V lost 0 bases and J 0 bases, leaving 6 bases between the germline ends. The CDR3 DNA reads as TGTGCCAGCAGCGTAGCAGGATCGAACACCGGGGAGCTGTTTTTT. It yields the protein CASSVAGSNTGELFF. The whole variable domain, filled in from reference TRBV9 and TRBJ2-2, reads DSGVTQTPKHLITATGQRVTLRCSPRSGDLSVYWYQQSLDQGLQFLIQYYNGEERAKGNILERFSAQQFPDLHSELNLSSLELGDSALYFCASSVAGSNTGELFFGEGSRLTVL.

The gene calls are TRBV9 and TRBJ2-1; the match to TRBD2 covers 10 bases. V was clipped by 4 bases and J by 1 base; unmatched bases: 5. The CDR3 covers 16 residues. Per germline, CDR1 SGDLS and CDR2 YYNGEE. CDR3 loop: CASSLYSGGSYNEQFF. CDR3 DNA sequence: TGTGCCAGCAGCCTATATAGCGGGGGGTCCTACAATGAGCAGTTCTTC.

The chain recombines TRBV7-9 with TRBJ2-7; 9 nucleotides match TRBD1. Unmatched junction bases numbered 6, after V lost 4 bases and J lost 2 bases. The germline V gene encodes CDR1 SEHNR and CDR2 FQNEAQ (reference sequence). This CDR3 has 15 residues. In nucleotides, the CDR3 is TGTGCCAGCAGCTCTGGACAGGGGTCTACCTACGAGCAGTACTTC. It translates to CASSSGQGSTYEQYF.

The count of this clone is one. This rearrangement joins TRBV5-1 to TRBJ2-7, with 7 bases aligning to TRBD1. J gave up 7 bases and V 4 bases, and 8 bases lay outside the gene matches. The CDR3 length is 13 residues. Germline assignment: CDR1 SGHRS and CDR2 YFSETQ. CDR3 region: CASSPDRVGEQYF. The CDR3 nucleotides read TGCGCCAGCAGCCCCGACAGGGTAGGAGAGCAGTACTTC.

The gene calls are TRBV7-6 and TRBJ2-7; 7 nucleotides agree with TRBD1. This CDR3 comprises 16 residues. After removal of 5 bases from V and 5 bases from J, the junction contained 15 bases not matched to a gene. Germline lookup yields CDR1 SGHVS and CDR2 FNYEAQ. The CDR3 loop is CASSPEALTGFNEQYF. The CDR3 bases are TGTGCCAGCAGCCCAGAGGCCCTGACAGGGTTCAACGAGCAGTACTTC.

The chain carries TRBV6-2 or TRBV6-3 and TRBJ2-1; 11 bases fit TRBD2. The CDR3 loop spans 18 amino acids. Germline V CDR1 and CDR2: MNHEY, SVGEGT. With 2 bases clipped from V and 2 bases from J, the junction kept 8 bases outside the gene matches. The CDR3 DNA reads as TGTGCCAGCAGTTACCCCACTAGCGGGGGCGGAACCTACAATGAGCAGTTCTTC. It specifies CASSYPTSGGGTYNEQFF.

The chain uses TRBV20-1 and TRBJ1-5; the D is unclear. Germline lookup yields CDR1 DFQATT and CDR2 SNEGSKA (reference sequence). V was clipped by 3 bases and J by 1 base, with 19 bases between them. This CDR3 is built from 17 residues. CDR3 residues: CSASGHATDLSNQPQHF. CDR3 DNA sequence: TGCAGTGCTAGTGGTCACGCCACTGATCTAAGCAATCAGCCCCAGCATTTT.

The chain recombines TRBV29-1 with TRBJ1-1; weak D call: TRBD1 (5 bases). CDR1 and CDR2 (germline): SQVTM, ANQGSEA. The CDR3 totals 13 residues. Trimming left V 8 bases short and J 5 bases short, with 18 bases between. CDR3 loop: CSHSGGWGTEAFF. The CDR3 region has the DNA TGCAGCCACTCGGGGGGATGGGGTACTGAAGCTTTCTTT.

The chain joins TRBV6-5 to TRBJ2-7; TRBD2 might be the D (5 bases). The germline V gene has CDR1 MNHEY and CDR2 SVGAGI. V lost 2 bases, J lost 6 bases, and 8 bases lay in between. This CDR3 spans 12 amino acids. Here the CDR3 reads CASSYRAGEQYF. The DNA for the CDR3 is TGTGCCAGCAGTTACAGGGCGGGCGAGCAGTACTTC.

The V call is TRBV21-1, the J call TRBJ2-4; the table's D gene call, TRBD1, was not cross checked with the DNA. TRBV21-1 is classified as a pseudogene. This CDR3 has 15 amino acids. CDR3 bases: TGTGCCAGCAGCAACTTGACAGGGTCCAAAAACATTCAGTACTTC. This translates into CASSNLTGSKNIQYF.